This T cell receptor beta chain was recorded in a study of PD-L1 blockade in urothelial cancer. Study-wide background: At 3 weeks (second dose) and 6 weeks after starting treatment, blood was analyzed.

Sample time point: pretreatment peripheral blood. TCRdb's copy holds only in-frame clones and misses some; the assay was immunoSEQ multiplex PCR. This table has some 100,000 clones, approximately 88% appearing once. The CDR3 spans 15 residues. Per germline, CDR1 MDHEN and CDR2 SYDVKM. Trimming left V 4 bases short and J 3 bases short, with 12 bases between. The material sequenced was PBMCs, taken around atezolizumab (anti-PD-L1) treatment. This chain connects TRBV28 to TRBJ1-4; the D gene is possibly TRBD1 (6 bases). This TCR derives from a woman older than 75 with urothelial cancer. DNA for the CDR3: TGTGCCAGCAGTTCCCCGGGGGGCTCTAATGAAAAACTGTTTTTT. Encoded protein: CASSSPGGSNEKLFF.